The entry below describes one T cell receptor (beta chain). The source of the sample is a study of PD-L1 blockade in urothelial cancer. On the study more broadly: In the patient group, about 90% of the roughly 29 were males with bladder-origin urothelial cancer.

This CDR3 comprises 15 residues. With V trimmed by 6 bases and J by 0 bases, 4 bases remained unmatched. CDR1 SNHLY and CDR2 FYNNEI come from the germline V gene. Libraries were prepared by immunoSEQ multiplex PCR; TCRdb keeps only in-frame clonotypes and omits some of them. The sample has about 45,000 clones; around 82% are singletons. The time point was: peripheral blood 6 weeks after treatment start. Each patient's cancer was a locally advanced or metastatic urothelial carcinoma. Sample numbers ranged from 1 to 8 per patient, encompassing pretreatment and on-treatment collections. This receptor was taken from a man between 60 and 75 years old with urothelial cancer. The rearrangement uses TRBV2 and TRBJ2-2, with 7 bases that match TRBD1. Sequences were derived from PBMCs, sampled around atezolizumab (anti-PD-L1) treatment. CDR3 sequence: CASRTGQPNTGELFF. DNA of the CDR3: TGTGCCAGCAGAACGGGACAGCCGAACACCGGGGAGCTGTTTTTT.